The TCR beta chain described here comes from a study of T cells expressing NK-cell markers. TCRdb reanalyzed the 5' RACE reads, giving one entry per CDR3 protein sequence and no DNA. The data show a few hundred thousand distinct CDR3 sequences, and the top ten clones hold approximately 1.4%. This CDR3 comprises 13 residues. Germline CDR1 reads DFQATT; CDR2 reads SNEGSKA (reference sequence). Sequences were obtained from blood T cells: a sorted CD56 or NKG2C T cell subset, CD4+ or CD8+ T cells, or bulk PBMC T cells (not recorded which). This TCR derives from a woman aged 50 to 65 in good health. The chain is built from TRBV20-1 and TRBJ2-1; TCRdb designates TRBD1, a call that cannot be tested without DNA. This chain's CDR3 is CSARAGQSNEQFF.